This TCR beta chain appears in the sequencing data of a study of CD8+CD57+ T cells in acquired aplastic anemia. Study-wide background: Average DNA yield from sorted CD4+ and CD8+ cells was approximately 3 ug.

Patients chosen for sequencing had CD8+CD57+ cells that had expanded, as shown by flow cytometry. Each of the patients presented with severe acquired aplastic anemia. Patients had not yet gotten any therapy when their blood was taken for sampling. This clonotype was counted at least ten times. Its antigen is unidentified. This CDR3 comprises 16 residues. V was clipped by 1 base and J by 7 bases, with 21 bases between them. CDR1 DFQATT and CDR2 SNEGSKA come from the germline V gene (reference sequence). Investigators profiled TCR beta VDJ and CDR3 from genomic DNA template. TCRdb reanalysed the reads using MiXCR and keeps one entry per CDR3 protein. The sample has around 170,000 distinct CDR3 sequences, 40% to 55% seen once. Whole-study findings and limits: Patients and controls shared approximately 28 CD8+ CDR3 sequences.

This chain connects TRBV20-1 to TRBJ2-3; TRBD1 might be the D (6 bases). This clonotype was obtained from a human donor with aplastic anemia. The sample comprised sorted CD4+, CD8+, or CD8+CD57+ T cells (not recorded which) from PBMCs. Written as DNA, the CDR3 is TGCAGTGCTAGAGGGGTTCGCAGGGGCACCCAAAATACGCAGTATTTT. Protein sequence: CSARGVRRGTQNTQYF.